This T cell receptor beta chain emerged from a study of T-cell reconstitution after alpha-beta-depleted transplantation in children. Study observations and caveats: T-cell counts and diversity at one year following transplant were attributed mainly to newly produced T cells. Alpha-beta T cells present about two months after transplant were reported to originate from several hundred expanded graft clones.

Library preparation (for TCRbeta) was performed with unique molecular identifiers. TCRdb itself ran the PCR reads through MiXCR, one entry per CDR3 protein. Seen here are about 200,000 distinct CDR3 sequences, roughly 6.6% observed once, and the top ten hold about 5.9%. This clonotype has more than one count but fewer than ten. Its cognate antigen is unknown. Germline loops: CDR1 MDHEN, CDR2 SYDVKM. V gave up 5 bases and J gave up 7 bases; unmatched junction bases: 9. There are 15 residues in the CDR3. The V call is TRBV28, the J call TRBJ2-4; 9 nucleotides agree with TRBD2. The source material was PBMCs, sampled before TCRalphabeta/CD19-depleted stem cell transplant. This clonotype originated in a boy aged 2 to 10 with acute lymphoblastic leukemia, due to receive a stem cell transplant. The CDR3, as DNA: TGTGCCAGCAGTAAACCAGCGGGAGGAGAGAACATTCAGTACTTC. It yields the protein CASSKPAGGENIQYF.